The source of this T cell receptor beta chain is a study of cytomegalovirus exposure and HLA in healthy donors. Study information: Both the approximately 130 validation repertoires and the 550 to 750 first-cohort repertoires used the same platform, as reported by a later analysis. General study findings and limits: Within the approximately 110 validation repertoires, first-cohort TCR clusters tended to co-occur, according to a later analysis.

The 120-subject validation cohort, separate from the approximately 630-subject first cohort, included the donors. Only in-frame clones appear in the TCRdb table, and some are missing; sequencing was by immunoSEQ multiplex PCR. The repertoire holds 110,000 to 150,000 clones, with roughly nine tenths as singletons. From germline, CDR1 is SGHAT and CDR2 FQNNGV. This CDR3 has 13 residues. V lost 1 base and J 1 base, leaving 4 bases between the germline ends. As to this clone: Its antigen is unknown.

The sequenced material came from PBMCs. This sequence joins TRBV11-2 and TRBJ1-1; D unresolved. This sequence was found in a man in his late teens or twenties in good health and CMV-seronegative. In DNA, the CDR3 is TGTGCCAGCAGCTTAGGGGCGAACACTGAAGCTTTCTTT. Translation gives CASSLGANTEAFF.